These T cell receptor beta chains were read from a single sample in a study of blood T cell repertoires in COVID-19. Using immunoSEQ multiplex PCR, the repertoire was profiled, and TCRdb retains in-frame clones only, with some absent. The data contain under 200,000 clones, roughly 80% of them singletons. The sample was peripheral blood. These receptors were taken from a human donor in a cohort sampled during active COVID-19. Each CDR3 is given with its conserved first and last residue. Each record gives: D gene, clone size, J gene, V gene, CDR3 DNA, CDR3 protein. A D gene is named only where the DNA matches it firmly. A row's size may be missing; if present it is once, few, many or a size class.

>-|-|TRBJ1-5|TRBV5-1
TGCGCCAGCAGCTTGGATACAGCCAGCAATCAGCCCCAGCATTTT
CASSLDTASNQPQHF
>TRBD2|-|TRBJ2-7|TRBV19
TGTGCCAGTAGTATGGCGAGCCTGGGACTATACGAGCAGTACTTC
CASSMASLGLYEQYF
>-|-|TRBJ1-2|TRBV5-1
TGCGCCAGCAGCTTTGAGGGGAGGTATGGCTACACCTTC
CASSFEGRYGYTF
>-|-|TRBJ1-2|TRBV25-1
TGTGCCAGCAGTGAACGAGGGGGGGAGGTAAGGGATGGCTACACCTTC
CASSERGGEVRDGYTF
>-|-|TRBJ1-2|TRBV5-6
TGTGCCAGCAGCTTGGAAAGGGGGATGAGCTCCTATGGCTACACCTTC
CASSLERGMSSYGYTF
>TRBD1|-|TRBJ2-7|TRBV2
TGTGCCAGCCGGCCCGTGGGACAGGGCACGTACTACGAGCAGTACTTC
CASRPVGQGTYYEQYF
>TRBD1|-|TRBJ2-5|TRBV18
TGTGCCAGCTCACGGGACAGGGTCGAGACCCAGTACTTC
CASSRDRVETQYF
>-|-|TRBJ2-4|TRBV29-1
TGCAGCGTTGGTGTTAGCGGCACCAAAAACATTCAGTACTTC
CSVGVSGTKNIQYF
>TRBD2|few|TRBJ2-3|TRBV2
TGTGCCAGCACAAGGACTAGCGGGGTGACAGATACGCAGTATTTT
CASTRTSGVTDTQYF
>-|-|TRBJ1-5|TRBV7-2
TGTGCCAGCAGCTTATACCCGGGGAATCAGCCCCAGCATTTT
CASSLYPGNQPQHF
>-|-|TRBJ2-3|TRBV7-6
TGTGCCAGCGGCCTTGGGCCCACAGATACGCAGTATTTT
CASGLGPTDTQYF
>-|-|TRBJ1-2|TRBV29-1
TGCAGCGTGGTTAGTGACTATGGCTACACCTTC
CSVVSDYGYTF
>TRBD2|-|TRBJ2-3|TRBV7-3
TGTGCCAGCAGCTTAAGAGGGAGCGGGGGAGATACGCAGTATTTT
CASSLRGSGGDTQYF
>-|once|TRBJ2-6|TRBV9
TGTGCCAGCAGCGTCTCATCAGGGTCCTCTGGGGCCAACGTCCTGACTTTC
CASSVSSGSSGANVLTF
>TRBD1|-|TRBJ1-2|TRBV2
TGTGCCAGCGGGACAGTCCCCTATGGCTACACCTTC
CASGTVPYGYTF
>-|-|TRBJ2-7|TRBV6-5
TGTGCCAGCACTATGGCCCAGGGGGAGGACGAGCAGTACTTC
CASTMAQGEDEQYF
>-|-|TRBJ1-5|TRBV9
TGTGCCAGCGGTCGGGGGGGAATTGGTCAGCCCCAGCATTTT
CASGRGGIGQPQHF
>TRBD1|-|TRBJ1-5|TRBV9
TGTGCCAGCAGCGTAGGGGCAGGGGGCGATAGCAATCAGCCCCAGCATTTT
CASSVGAGGDSNQPQHF
>-|few|TRBJ1-2|TRBV6-2/TRBV6-3
TGTGCCAGCAGTTACGACAGGAACTATGGCTACACCTTC
CASSYDRNYGYTF
>-|once|TRBJ2-7|TRBV3-1/TRBV3-2
TGTGCCAGCAGCAGAGGGAGCTCCTACGAGCAGTACTTC
CASSRGSSYEQYF
>-|-|TRBJ1-5|TRBV6-5
TGTGCCAGCAATCACCTCGCAGGGGACGAGGGGTCCCAGCATTTT
CASNHLAGDEGSQHF
>TRBD1|-|TRBJ2-3|TRBV5-5
TGTGCCAGCAGGCCAACACCGGGACAGGGGGAAATAGATACGCAGTATTTT
CASRPTPGQGEIDTQYF
>-|-|TRBJ1-5|TRBV27
TGTGCCAGCACTCGGACATGGGGCAATCAGCCCCAGCATTTT
CASTRTWGNQPQHF
>-|once|TRBJ1-2|TRBV10-3
TGTGCCATCAGTGCCGTGGAGGCGGTGGGTGATGGCTACACCTTC
CAISAVEAVGDGYTF
>-|-|TRBJ2-7|TRBV2
TGTGCCACCCGGAGGGGAGAGCAGTACTTC
CATRRGEQYF
>-|-|TRBJ2-7|TRBV6-1
TGTGCCAGCAGTGAAAACCCAGGGGACCCCTACGAGCAGTACTTC
CASSENPGDPYEQYF
>-|few|TRBJ1-5|TRBV4-2
TGTGCCAGCAGCGAAGCAGCGGATAGCAATCAGCCCCAGCATTTT
CASSEAADSNQPQHF
>-|few|TRBJ2-7|TRBV5-1
TGCGCCAGCAGCTTGGCCGAGGGAATCACCTACGAGCAGTACTTC
CASSLAEGITYEQYF
>TRBD1|-|TRBJ1-5|TRBV29-1
TGCAGCGCCTTCTCCGGACAGGGGGCAACTGAGGCGAATCAGCCCCAGCATTTT
CSAFSGQGATEANQPQHF